These 29 T cell receptor beta chains came from one sample sequenced in a study of Graves' ophthalmopathy and Graves' hyperthyroidism. Amplifying from RNA transcripts, the study obtained TCR beta CDR3 regions. HTBI primers served in a first-round RT-PCR, which a second-round multiplex PCR followed. In TCRdb, the multiplex PCR reads were re-called with MiXCR into one record per CDR3 protein. The sample carries about 370,000 distinct CDR3 sequences, about 17% recorded once. What was sequenced was peripheral blood. The receptors shown here come from an adult woman with stable Graves' hyperthyroidism.

CDR3 loop: CASSLNQGAGANVLTF. CDR3 bases: TGTGCCAGCAGCTTAAATCAGGGTGCCGGGGCCAACGTCCTGACTTTC. The V gene is TRBV11-2, the J gene TRBJ2-6; TRBD1 might be the D (5 bases). CDR1 SGHAT and CDR2 FQNNGV come from the germline V gene. V was cut by 2 bases and J by 4 bases, with 12 bases left in between. This CDR3 is built from 16 residues.

This clonotype occurred many times. CDR3: CASSEELAGGETQYF. CDR3 DNA: TGTGCCAGCAGTGAAGAACTAGCGGGAGGGGAGACCCAGTACTTC. J is TRBJ2-5 and V is TRBV6-1; 13 bases agree with TRBD2. V shed 1 base, J shed 5 bases, and the junction held 1 base outside the gene matches. CDR1 and CDR2 from the germline V gene are MNHNS and SASEGT. The CDR3 contains 15 residues.

A word on this clonotype: Its ends do not fully match the called genes, so a read error is possible. The chain carries TRBV19 and TRBJ2-6, with 7 bases fitting TRBD1. This CDR3 is built from 17 residues. Germline V lookup: CDR1 LNHDA, CDR2 SQIVND (reference sequence). Here the CDR3 reads CASSAWDRNSGANVPTF. For the CDR3, the DNA is TGTGCCAGTAGTGCCTGGGACAGAAACTCTGGGGCCAACGTCCCGACTTTC.

This clonotype was counted ten times or more. This chain links TRBV6-2 or TRBV6-3 with TRBJ1-6; D might be TRBD1 (6 bases). The ends were cut back, 6 bases at V and 5 bases at J, with 17 bases in the middle. CDR1 and CDR2 (germline): MNHEY, SVGEGT. This CDR3 region has 16 residues. The CDR3 region has the DNA TGTGCCAGCAGGAAACAGGGATGGCGAAATAATTCACCCCTCCACTTT. Translating gives CASRKQGWRNNSPLHF.

This clonotype was seen many times. The chain employs TRBV11-2 and TRBJ2-7, with 9 bases matching TRBD1. The CDR3 has 13 residues. CDR1 and CDR2 from the germline V gene are SGHAT and FQNNGV. J gave up 5 bases and V 8 bases, and 7 bases lay outside the gene matches. The DNA for the CDR3 is TGTGCCAGCGACCGGACAGGGGCCCACGAGCAGTACTTC. Encoded protein: CASDRTGAHEQYF. The entire variable domain, with the rest obtained from reference TRBV11-2 and TRBJ2-7, is as follows: EAGVAQSPRYKIIEKRQSVAFWCNPISGHATLYWYQQILGQGPKLLIQFQNNGVVDDSQLPKDRFSAERLKGVDSTLKIQPAKLEDSAVYLCASDRTGAHEQYFGPGTRLTVT.

The table lists this clonotype with many counts. The V call is TRBV6-2 or TRBV6-3, the J call TRBJ2-7; weak D call: TRBD2 (6 bases). CDR3 length: 19 residues. Trimming removed 3 bases from V and 2 bases from J, with 26 bases in between. Per germline, CDR1 MNHEY and CDR2 SVGEGT. In DNA, the CDR3 is TGTGCCAGCAGTTATTCGCCCAGGGCGGAGGGCAGTCGGACCTACGAGCAGTACTTC. Translating gives CASSYSPRAEGSRTYEQYF.

This clonotype has ten or more counts. The rearrangement uses TRBV28 and TRBJ1-2; D is uncertain. V lost 8 bases, J lost 6 bases, and 22 bases lay in between. There are 15 residues in the CDR3. Germline V gives CDR1 MDHEN, CDR2 SYDVKM. CDR3 nucleotides: TGTGCCAGCGTTAACCTAGACACTTCCTTTGATGGCTACACCTTC. Translation: CASVNLDTSFDGYTF.

The table lists this clonotype with many counts. The CDR3: CAISEVALYEQYF. CDR3 sequence (DNA): TGTGCCATCAGTGAGGTGGCACTCTACGAGCAGTACTTC. The chain combines TRBV10-3 with TRBJ2-7; D ambiguous. The germline gives CDR1 ENHRY, CDR2 SYGVKD. CDR3 size: 13 residues. Between the trimmed V and J ends, which lost 2 bases and 3 bases, there was a span of 8 bases.

In the case of this clonotype: Here the CDR3 omits its conserved ending phenylalanine or tryptophan, so a read error is the likely source. V and J are TRBV12-3 or TRBV12-4 and TRBJ2-2; weak D call: TRBD2 (5 bases). CDR3 length: 14 residues. Between the trimmed V and J ends, which lost 5 bases and 6 bases, there was a span of 13 bases. This chain's CDR3 is CASSVRRLPGELFV. The CDR3 nucleotides are TGTGCCAGCAGTGTAAGGAGGTTACCCGGGGAGCTGTTTGTT.

This clonotype was seen a handful of times. The chain uses TRBV19 and TRBJ2-7, with 7 bases aligning to TRBD1. The J segment lost 7 bases and the V segment lost 5 bases, leaving 11 bases of the junction unmatched. Germline CDR1 LNHDA, CDR2 SQIVND (reference sequence). The CDR3 sequence is 14 residues long. The CDR3 protein is CASSDRARPWEQYF. DNA of the CDR3: TGTGCCAGTAGTGACAGGGCGCGACCCTGGGAGCAGTACTTC.

This clonotype has a handful of counts. Possible read error: a much larger clone is one base away. The CDR3 ends on some other residue instead of the conserved phenylalanine or tryptophan, so this is likely a read error. The chain is built from TRBV29-1 and TRBJ1-1; D unclear. Germline V gene lookup returns CDR1 SQVTM and CDR2 ANQGSEA. The CDR3 runs 8 residues. CDR3 sequence: CNINPAFY. CDR3 DNA: TGCAACATTAATCCAGCTTTCTAT.

In DNA form, the CDR3 reads TGTGCCAGCAGTGTTCGTCCGGGGACGCAAGAGACCCAGTACTTC. Protein sequence: CASSVRPGTQETQYF. The chain uses TRBV12-3 or TRBV12-4 and TRBJ2-5; D could derive from TRBD1 or TRBD2 (5 bases each). The CDR3 is 15 amino acids. The V end lost 5 bases, the J end lost 2 bases, and 15 bases lay between the germline ends.

This clonotype was picked up one time. The CDR3 sequence is CASSSQGYATEAFF. The CDR3 bases are TGTGCCAGCAGCTCACAGGGCTACGCCACTGAAGCTTTCTTT. The chain has TRBV6-1 and TRBJ1-1; TRBD1 is a possible D gene (6 bases). The CDR3 consists of 14 residues. Germline V gene sequence: CDR1 MNHNS, CDR2 SASEGT. Trimming took off 6 bases at V and 4 bases at J, with 15 bases between the two ends.

The V gene is TRBV12-3 or TRBV12-4, the J gene TRBJ2-5; D gene uncertain. Trimming took 5 bases from V and 5 from J, leaving 18 bases between them. The CDR3 length is 15 residues. The CDR3 loop reads CASSPSAGGLETQYF. CDR3 coding DNA: TGTGCCAGCAGTCCGTCTGCCGGTGGTTTGGAGACCCAGTACTTC.

In this sample, this clonotype turned up once. The J gene is TRBJ1-2, the V gene TRBV12-5, with 7 bases aligning to TRBD1. Losses at the gene ends were 4 bases for V and 3 bases for J; bases not matched to a gene: 5. The CDR3 length is 14 residues. CDR1 is LGHNT and CDR2 is FRNRAP in the germline V gene. CDR3 DNA sequence: TGTGCTAGTGGTTCTCCGGGACAGCACTATGGCTACACCTTC. This gives the protein CASGSPGQHYGYTF.

The sample holds many counts of this clonotype. The chain couples TRBV12-3 or TRBV12-4 to TRBJ2-2; 9 nucleotides align to TRBD1. V lost 5 bases to trimming and J lost 4 bases; unmatched junction nucleotides: 8. The CDR3 spans 16 residues. This chain's CDR3 is CASSTWGQGLTGELFF. Here the CDR3 DNA reads TGTGCCAGCAGTACGTGGGGACAGGGCCTCACCGGGGAGCTGTTTTTT.

This clonotype was observed many times. The genes are TRBV7-3 and TRBJ2-5; no clear D gene. CDR1 is SGHTA, CDR2 FQGTGA, per germline. V lost 1 base to trimming and J lost 4 bases, with 7 bases between them. This CDR3 has 13 amino acids. The DNA for the CDR3 is TGTGCCAGCAGCTTAAGACCTTCAGAGACCCAGTACTTC. It specifies CASSLRPSETQYF.

This clonotype appeared once. The V and J genes are TRBV6-2 or TRBV6-3 and TRBJ1-2; tentatively, D is TRBD1 (6 bases). Germline CDR1 reads MNHEY; CDR2 reads SVGEGT. The CDR3 consists of 13 residues. The V gene lost 6 bases and the J gene lost 3 bases, with 11 bases spanning the gap. The CDR3 coding sequence is TGTGCCAGCAGGCTTGACAGGCACTATGGCTACACCTTC. Translating gives CASRLDRHYGYTF.

The sample holds many counts of this clonotype. The chain links TRBV6-2 or TRBV6-3 to TRBJ2-2, with 16 positions matching TRBD2. The CDR3 sequence is 20 residues long. V lost 3 bases to trimming and J lost 4 bases; unmatched junction nucleotides: 11. CDR1 and CDR2 from the germline V gene are MNHEY and SVGEGT. The CDR3, as DNA: TGTGCCAGCAGTTATCCTCCGGGACTAGCGGGAGGGCCTGTCACCGGGGAGCTGTTTTTT. Translated: CASSYPPGLAGGPVTGELFF.

The rearrangement uses TRBV7-9 and TRBJ1-1; 9 bases line up with TRBD1. Unmatched junction bases numbered 9, after V lost 5 bases and J lost 11 bases. The length of the CDR3 is 13 residues. CDR1 SEHNR and CDR2 FQNEAQ come from the germline V gene (reference sequence). CDR3 sequence reads: CASSPGKDRGAFF. CDR3 DNA sequence: TGTGCCAGCAGCCCAGGGAAGGACAGGGGTGCTTTCTTT. Together with reference TRBV7-9 and TRBJ1-1, the CDR3 gives the full variable domain: DTGVSQNPRHKITKRGQNVTFRCDPISEHNRLYWYRQTLGQGPEFLTYFQNEAQLEKSRLLSDRFSAERPKGSFSTLEIQRTEQGDSAMYLCASSPGKDRGAFFGQGTRLTVV.

This clonotype came up a few times. This CDR3 reads CASSPTTDFAEAFF. Here the CDR3 DNA reads TGCGCCAGCAGCCCGACAACAGATTTCGCTGAAGCTTTCTTT. The gene calls are TRBV5-1 and TRBJ1-1; D gene unclear. This CDR3 region has 14 residues. The germline V gene encodes CDR1 SGHRS and CDR2 YFSETQ. The germline V and J ends were trimmed by 4 bases and 6 bases, with 16 bases remaining between them.

This clonotype was observed at least ten times. The chain has TRBV14 and TRBJ2-5; the match to TRBD1 covers 7 bases. The CDR3 covers 14 residues. Unmatched junction bases numbered 1, after V lost 2 bases and J lost 1 base. Germline lookup yields CDR1 SGHDN and CDR2 FVKESK. The CDR3 region has the DNA TGTGCCAGCAGCCAATGGGACAGCCAAGAGACCCAGTACTTC. Residues: CASSQWDSQETQYF. The variable domain in full, completed from reference TRBV14 and TRBJ2-5, reads EAGVTQFPSHSVIEKGQTVTLRCDPISGHDNLYWYRRVMGKEIKFLLHFVKESKQDESGMPNNRFLAERTGGTYSTLKVQPAELEDSGVYFCASSQWDSQETQYFGPGTRLLVL.

This clonotype was seen many times. The rearrangement uses TRBV15 and TRBJ1-2; 9 nucleotides match TRBD1. Germline-derived CDR1 and CDR2 are LNHNV and YYDKDF (reference sequence). V shed 2 bases, J shed 4 bases, and the junction held 8 bases outside the gene matches. The CDR3 is made up of 16 amino acids. DNA of the CDR3: TGTGCCACCAGCAGATTACAGGGGGCGCAGGTCTATGGCTACACCTTC. Encoded protein: CATSRLQGAQVYGYTF.

The chain uses TRBV6-1 and TRBJ2-7; TRBD2 agrees at 14 bases. Trimming took 10 bases from V and 7 from J; bases not matched to a gene: 3. CDR3 length: 12 residues. Germline V gene lookup returns CDR1 MNHNS and CDR2 SASEGT. Here the CDR3 DNA reads TGTGCCACCGGACTAGCGGGAGGAGAGCAGTACTTC. Protein sequence: CATGLAGGEQYF.

There are many counts of this clonotype. The chain couples TRBV6-1 to TRBJ1-2; weak D call: TRBD1 (5 bases). The CDR3 totals 14 residues. CDR1 is MNHNS, CDR2 SASEGT, per germline. The ends were cut back, 5 bases at V and 5 bases at J, with 15 bases in the middle. For the CDR3, the DNA is TGTGCCAGCAGTATCCGACAGAGGGGATATGGCTACACCTTC. It codes for CASSIRQRGYGYTF.

Many counts were recorded for this clonotype. The genes are TRBV11-2 and TRBJ1-1, with 8 bases fitting TRBD1. The ends lost 3 bases at V and 3 bases at J; junction bases unmatched: 3. The CDR3 has 14 residues. Germline V gives CDR1 SGHAT, CDR2 FQNNGV. The CDR3 loop is CASSLGQADTEAFF. The CDR3 DNA follows: TGTGCCAGCAGCTTGGGACAGGCCGACACTGAAGCTTTCTTT.

This clonotype has a count of ten or more. The rearrangement links TRBV7-9 to TRBJ1-6, with 9 positions matching TRBD1. V lost 5 bases and J lost 4; bases outside the gene matches: 3. CDR1 SEHNR and CDR2 FQNEAQ come from the germline V gene (reference sequence). The CDR3 loop spans 15 amino acids. The DNA of the CDR3 is TGTGCCAGCAGCCCAGGGACAGGGTATAATTCACCCCTCCACTTT. Its protein product is CASSPGTGYNSPLHF. Full variable domain (missing parts from reference TRBV7-9 and TRBJ1-6): DTGVSQNPRHKITKRGQNVTFRCDPISEHNRLYWYRQTLGQGPEFLTYFQNEAQLEKSRLLSDRFSAERPKGSFSTLEIQRTEQGDSAMYLCASSPGTGYNSPLHFGNGTRLTVT.

This clonotype was seen repeatedly, ten times or more. The CDR3 bases are TGCAGCGTCGCGACTAGCGAATCCTACGAGCAGTACTTC. Translation: CSVATSESYEQYF. This chain links TRBV29-1 with TRBJ2-7; 8 bases match TRBD2. CDR3 length equals 13 residues. With 6 bases clipped from V and 1 base from J, the junction kept 5 bases outside the gene matches. Germline lookup yields CDR1 SQVTM and CDR2 ANQGSEA.

This clonotype was observed at least ten times. The V call is TRBV24-1, the J call TRBJ2-7; D not certain. Germline CDR1 reads KGHDR; CDR2 reads SFDVKD. V was pared by 12 bases and J by 7 bases, with 30 bases between. The CDR3 has 16 amino acids. In DNA form, the CDR3 reads TGTGCCCCGTTGACCCATACCTGGGCCCTGCTTCGGGAGCAGTACTTC. Its translation is CAPLTHTWALLREQYF.